This entry concerns a single TCR beta chain. Its cognate antigen is unknown. These data come from a study of T-cell memory formation after mild COVID-19. The germline gives CDR1 GTSNPN, CDR2 SVGIG (reference sequence). This CDR3 spans 14 amino acids. V lost 2 bases and J lost 5, with 16 bases in between. Study findings and constraints: Pre-infection memory contained some responding clones, which suggested that cross-reactive memory had joined. While clones contracting from day 15 to 85 were balanced between CD4 and CD8, later expanders leaned CD4+.

TCRdb passed the 5' RACE reads through MiXCR, listing each CDR3 protein once. Of roughly 43,000 distinct CDR3 sequences in the sample, approximately 9.7% were seen once. This TCR came from an adult woman who had mild COVID-19 (a few samples of this study predate the infection). Cell type and time point are not known. The chain carries TRBV30 and TRBJ2-7; D possibly corresponds to TRBD1 (5 bases). The sample comprised PBMCs or a T cell subset sorted from them (not recorded which). Here the CDR3 DNA reads TGTGCCTGGAGTCGGTCAGGGTGGTCTCACGAGCAGTACTTC. Protein: CAWSRSGWSHEQYF. The full variable domain, completed using reference TRBV30 and TRBJ2-7, is SQTIHQWPATLVQPVGSPLSLECTVEGTSNPNLYWYRQAAGRGLQLLFYSVGIGQISSEVPQNLSASRPQDRQFILSSKKLLLSDSGFYLCAWSRSGWSHEQYFGPGTRLTVT.